The 14 T cell receptor beta chains given below trace back to one sample, sequenced in a study of blood T cell repertoires in COVID-19. Libraries were prepared by immunoSEQ multiplex PCR; TCRdb keeps only in-frame clonotypes and omits some of them. The table includes around 160,000 clones, roughly 89% detected once. Sample: peripheral blood. The source is a woman aged 70-85 years with COVID-19, enrolled during active disease.

The chain recombines TRBV5-1 with TRBJ2-3; possible D gene TRBD2, 6 bases. This CDR3 has 17 amino acids. The germline V and J ends were trimmed by 0 bases and 2 bases, with 16 bases remaining between them. CDR1 and CDR2 (germline): SGHRS, YFSETQ. The CDR3 DNA reads as TGCGCCAGCAGCTTGGAGCCTGGAGGGCCTGACACAGATACGCAGTATTTT. The encoded protein is CASSLEPGGPDTDTQYF.

The chain carries TRBV3-1 (or the pseudogene TRBV3-2) and TRBJ2-5; 9 bases line up with TRBD1. With V trimmed by 1 base and J by 4 bases, 7 bases remained unmatched. The CDR3 consists of 16 residues. Germline CDR1 is LGHDT and CDR2 is YNNKEL (reference sequence). The CDR3 DNA reads as TGTGCCAGCAGCCAAGCTGCCGGGACAGGGCGAGAGACCCAGTACTTC. This codes for CASSQAAGTGRETQYF.

The rearrangement joins TRBV2 to TRBJ1-5; no clear D gene. Trimming left V 7 bases short and J 11 bases short, with 12 bases between. CDR3 length equals 11 residues. The V gene's germline CDR1 is SNHLY and CDR2 FYNNEI. CDR3 in DNA: TGTGCCAGCACCTCTGGTTCAGCCCAGCATTTT. Protein sequence: CASTSGSAQHF. Together with reference TRBV2 and TRBJ1-5, the CDR3 gives the full variable domain: EPEVTQTPSHQVTQMGQEVILRCVPISNHLYFYWYRQILGQKVEFLVSFYNNEISEKSEIFDDQFSVERPDGSNFTLKIRSTKLEDSAMYFCASTSGSAQHFGDGTRLSIL.

The rearrangement uses TRBV9 and TRBJ2-2; 8 nucleotides agree with TRBD2. The CDR3 runs to 15 residues. The V segment lost 3 bases and the J segment 3 bases; nucleotides outside the gene matches: 4. CDR1 is SGDLS and CDR2 is YYNGEE in the germline V gene. CDR3 nucleotide sequence: TGTGCCAGCAGCGCCCGAGCGGGGGACACCGGGGAGCTGTTTTTT. Translated: CASSARAGDTGELFF.

This clone appeared a few times. This chain joins TRBV10-3 and TRBJ1-3; D not certain. V dropped 2 bases and J dropped 0 bases, with 8 bases sitting between them. The CDR3 extends over 15 amino acids. The germline gives CDR1 ENHRY, CDR2 SYGVKD. The CDR3 loop is CAISEGLISGNTIYF. CDR3 DNA: TGTGCCATCAGTGAGGGACTGATCTCTGGAAACACCATATATTTT.

This clone has just a few counts. The V gene is TRBV6-2 or TRBV6-3, the J gene TRBJ1-1, with D perhaps TRBD1 (6 bases). With 2 bases removed from V and 0 bases from J, the gap between germline ends came to 13 bases. The CDR3 length is 16 residues. Germline V gene lookup returns CDR1 MNHEY and CDR2 SVGEGT. The CDR3 sequence is CASSYGVDSLNTEAFF. The CDR3 DNA reads TGTGCCAGCAGTTACGGGGTGGACAGCCTGAACACTGAAGCTTTCTTT.

V gene TRBV6-5 combines with J gene TRBJ1-4; tentative D call: TRBD1 (5 bases). Germline lookup yields CDR1 MNHEY and CDR2 SVGAGI. Between the trimmed V and J ends, which lost 6 bases and 6 bases, there was a span of 14 bases. CDR3 length: 14 amino acids. CDR3 coding DNA: TGTGCCAGCAGCCCGGACTGGGGGGATGAAAAACTGTTTTTT. Translating it yields CASSPDWGDEKLFF.

The chain joins TRBV5-1 to TRBJ1-4, with D hard to call. Germline lookup yields CDR1 SGHRS and CDR2 YFSETQ. Trimming pared 4 bases from V and 0 bases from J, leaving 10 bases between. The length of the CDR3 is 15 residues. For the CDR3, the DNA is TGCGCCAGCAGCCCTGACTTGGCAACTAATGAAAAACTGTTTTTT. Its protein product is CASSPDLATNEKLFF.

V and J are TRBV6-5 and TRBJ2-5; TRBD1 aligns across 8 bases. The junction had 7 bases not matched to a gene; V was cut back by 6 bases and J by 1 base. This CDR3 is built from 15 residues. CDR1 is MNHEY and CDR2 is SVGAGI in the germline V gene. CDR3 protein: CASSRTGISQETQYF. The CDR3 coding sequence is TGTGCCAGCAGCAGGACAGGGATCTCCCAAGAGACCCAGTACTTC.

This clone was counted a single time. The CDR3 loop reads CASSLTGGKRDSPLHF. CDR3 sequence (DNA): TGTGCCAGCAGCTTAACGGGGGGAAAACGCGATTCACCCCTCCACTTT. The chain is built from TRBV7-3 and TRBJ1-6, with D possibly being TRBD1 (5 bases). V lost 0 bases and J 8 bases, leaving 14 bases between the germline ends. The CDR3 is made up of 16 amino acids. Germline-derived CDR1 and CDR2 are SGHTA and FQGTGA. Filled out from reference TRBV7-3 and TRBJ1-6, the complete variable domain reads GAGVSQTPSNKVTEKGKYVELRCDPISGHTALYWYRQSLGQGPEFLIYFQGTGAADDSGLPNDRFFAVRPEGSVSTLKIQRTERGDSAVYLCASSLTGGKRDSPLHFGNGTRLTVT.

The chain is built from TRBV6-5 and TRBJ2-6; 7 bases are a match to TRBD2. This CDR3 is 16 amino acids long. The junction had 7 bases not matched to a gene; V was cut back by 4 bases and J by 4 bases. Germline loops: CDR1 MNHEY, CDR2 SVGAGI. This CDR3 is CASSSPGGSGANVLTF. Here the CDR3 DNA reads TGTGCCAGCAGTTCCCCCGGGGGGTCCGGGGCCAACGTCCTGACTTTC.

The V gene is TRBV5-1, the J gene TRBJ2-5; TRBD2 matches at 8 bases. The length of the CDR3 is 15 residues. Per germline, CDR1 SGHRS and CDR2 YFSETQ. With 1 base clipped from V and 6 bases from J, the junction kept 8 bases outside the gene matches. In nucleotides, the CDR3 is TGCGCCAGCAGCTTGCCGGGACTAGTTGTGAAGACCCAGTACTTC. Encoded protein: CASSLPGLVVKTQYF.

This clone has a single count. The chain uses TRBV2 and TRBJ1-1; D may be TRBD1 (5 bases). The CDR3 totals 14 residues. V was pared by 6 bases and J by 1 base, with 12 bases between. Germline V gene data show CDR1 as SNHLY and CDR2 as FYNNEI. The CDR3 coding sequence is TGTGCCAGCAGATCTCTCGGGGGGAACACTGAAGCTTTCTTT. The encoded protein is CASRSLGGNTEAFF.

In its sample, this clone was seen once. The V and J genes are TRBV18 and TRBJ2-4, with TRBD2 as a possible D gene (5 bases). CDR1 and CDR2 (germline): KGHSH, LQKENI. CDR3 size: 15 residues. V was clipped by 1 base and J by 9 bases, with 16 bases between them. The CDR3 bases are TGTGCCAGCTCACCACACGTCGGGGATGATACCATTCAGTACTTC. Translating gives CASSPHVGDDTIQYF.